Each of the 31 T cell receptor beta chains below was sequenced from the same sample in a study of OX40 agonist ivuxolimab in advanced cancers. The method was immunoSEQ multiplex PCR; TCRdb's version includes in-frame clones alone and lacks a portion of them. The table has about 72,000 clones, 80% to 90% seen once. The sequences come from CD4+ or CD8+ T cells sorted from blood, collected in a trial of the OX40 agonist ivuxolimab. These receptors were taken from an adult with an advanced solid tumor such as melanoma, head and neck, liver or kidney cancer.

This rearrangement joins TRBV7-8 to TRBJ1-5; D remains ambiguous. The germline V gene has CDR1 SGHVS and CDR2 FQNEAQ. V lost 5 bases, J lost 2 bases, and 16 bases lay in between. This CDR3 spans 16 amino acids. Written as DNA, the CDR3 is TGTGCCAGCAGCGAGCAGGATACTAGCCGCAATCAGCCCCAGCATTTT. This sequence encodes CASSEQDTSRNQPQHF.

This clone was seen once. The chain is built from TRBV7-6 and TRBJ1-1; TRBD1 agrees at 7 bases. This CDR3 has 13 amino acids. The J segment lost 7 bases and the V segment lost 5 bases, leaving 7 bases of the junction unmatched. The germline V gene encodes CDR1 SGHVS and CDR2 FNYEAQ. CDR3 protein: CASSIGTAREAFF. The CDR3 region has the DNA TGTGCCAGCAGCATAGGGACAGCCCGTGAAGCTTTCTTT.

This chain uses TRBV9 with TRBJ1-1; 11 bases fit TRBD1. V dropped 3 bases and J dropped 6; count of bases not matched to a gene: 7. This CDR3 has 15 residues. Germline CDR1 is SGDLS and CDR2 is YYNGEE. The CDR3 sequence is CASSALGTGGSEAFF. CDR3 nucleotide sequence: TGTGCCAGCAGCGCGCTAGGGACAGGGGGGTCTGAAGCTTTCTTT.

This clone was recorded only once. The rearrangement uses TRBV4-1 and TRBJ1-3; D ambiguous. The germline V gene has CDR1 MGHRA and CDR2 YSYEKL. The CDR3 totals 15 residues. V was trimmed by 1 base and J by 3 bases, leaving 10 bases between them. The DNA of the CDR3 is TGCGCCAGCAGCCAAGTAGTGGGGTTTGGAAACACCATATATTTT. Amino acid sequence: CASSQVVGFGNTIYF.

V gene TRBV11-2 combines with J gene TRBJ2-7; TRBD1 or TRBD2 may be the D gene (7 bases each). This CDR3 comprises 16 residues. Germline CDR1 is SGHAT and CDR2 is FQNNGV. V lost 4 bases, J lost 2 bases, and 18 bases lay in between. CDR3 region: CASSSGGAGTTYEQYF. The CDR3 coding sequence is TGTGCCAGCAGCTCAGGGGGGGCGGGTACAACCTACGAGCAGTACTTC.

The chain is built from TRBV5-1 and TRBJ2-7, with TRBD1 matching 9 bases. Germline V gene lookup returns CDR1 SGHRS and CDR2 YFSETQ. Trimming at V came to 0 bases and at J to 2 bases, leaving 12 bases not matched to a gene. This CDR3 has 18 residues. CDR3 sequence reads: CASSLAPGQGFGAYEQYF. CDR3 DNA: TGCGCCAGCAGCTTGGCGCCCGGACAGGGGTTTGGGGCCTACGAGCAGTACTTC.

J is TRBJ2-2 and V is TRBV15; the D is unclear. The CDR3 has 15 residues. Trimming shortened V by 9 bases and J by 1 base, and 15 bases separated the two germline ends. From germline, CDR1 is LNHNV and CDR2 YYDKDF (reference sequence). The CDR3 here is CATQPGRRNTGELFF. The DNA of the CDR3 is TGTGCCACTCAGCCAGGTCGGCGGAACACCGGGGAGCTGTTTTTT.

The chain uses TRBV2 and TRBJ2-3; weak D call: TRBD2 (5 bases). Trimming left V 6 bases short and J 2 bases short, with 9 bases between. The CDR3 is 13 residues long. The germline V gene has CDR1 SNHLY and CDR2 FYNNEI. The CDR3 protein is CASSWENTDTQYF. In DNA form, the CDR3 reads TGTGCCAGCAGCTGGGAGAACACAGATACGCAGTATTTT.

The V call is TRBV5-6, the J call TRBJ2-3, with D unclear. V gave up 2 bases and J gave up 6 bases, with 4 bases separating them. This CDR3 comprises 11 residues. Germline loops: CDR1 SGHDT, CDR2 YYEEEE. CDR3 in amino acids: CASSLGDTQYF. The CDR3 bases are TGTGCCAGCAGCTTAGGGGATACGCAGTATTTT. Full variable domain (missing parts from reference TRBV5-6 and TRBJ2-3): DAGVTQSPTHLIKTRGQQVTLRCSPKSGHDTVSWYQQALGQGPQFIFQYYEEEERQRGNFPDRFSGHQFPNYSSELNVNALLLGDSALYLCASSLGDTQYFGPGTRLTVL.

The chain combines TRBV6-9 with TRBJ2-7, with D possibly TRBD2 on 5 matching bases. The germline V gene encodes CDR1 MNHGY and CDR2 SVAAGI. V was cut by 8 bases and J by 4 bases, with 24 bases left in between. The CDR3 consists of 16 residues. The CDR3 protein is CASPPTRALNPYEQYF. In DNA, the CDR3 is TGTGCCAGCCCCCCGACGCGGGCACTTAACCCTTACGAGCAGTACTTC.

As DNA, the CDR3 is TGTGCCAGCAGTGACGACAGGGAGGGGGGTGAAAAACTGTTTTTT. This sequence encodes CASSDDREGGEKLFF. The V gene is TRBV25-1, the J gene TRBJ1-4; 7 bases agree with TRBD1. This CDR3 comprises 15 residues. After removal of 3 bases from V and 7 bases from J, the junction contained 8 bases not matched to a gene. CDR1 is MGHDK, CDR2 SYGVNS, per germline.

The chain has TRBV11-1 and TRBJ1-2; perhaps TRBD1 as D (6 bases). Trimming removed 5 bases at V and 6 bases at J, with 16 bases between. CDR1 is SGHAT and CDR2 is FQDESV in the germline V gene (reference sequence). This CDR3 spans 14 amino acids. In DNA form, the CDR3 reads TGTGCCAGCAGCCTCACAGGGAGTAGGGATGGCTACACCTTC. Residues: CASSLTGSRDGYTF.

The genes are TRBV7-9 and TRBJ2-3; D is undetermined. Trimming removed 1 base at V and 6 bases at J, with 11 bases between. Per the germline V gene, CDR1 is SEHNR and CDR2 is FQNEAQ (reference sequence). This CDR3 has 14 amino acids. The CDR3 DNA is TGTGCCAGCAGCTTAGTTGGTTCCGTGGATACGCAGTATTTT. It codes for CASSLVGSVDTQYF.

A note on this clone: Other DNA sequences in this sample translate to the same CDR3. The chain uses TRBV11-2 and TRBJ2-7; no definite D call. The CDR3 covers 14 residues. Per germline, CDR1 SGHAT and CDR2 FQNNGV. V dropped 0 bases and J dropped 2 bases, with 8 bases sitting between them. CDR3 nucleotide sequence: TGTGCCAGCAGCTTAGACGGCAGAACCTACGAGCAGTACTTC. It yields the protein CASSLDGRTYEQYF. Filled out from reference TRBV11-2 and TRBJ2-7, the complete variable domain reads EAGVAQSPRYKIIEKRQSVAFWCNPISGHATLYWYQQILGQGPKLLIQFQNNGVVDDSQLPKDRFSAERLKGVDSTLKIQPAKLEDSAVYLCASSLDGRTYEQYFGPGTRLTVT.

V gene TRBV14 combines with J gene TRBJ2-7, with 7 bases that match TRBD1. Trimming removed 5 bases from V and 0 bases from J; junction bases left unmatched: 1. The CDR3 totals 13 residues. CDR1 SGHDN and CDR2 FVKESK come from the germline V gene. CDR3 nucleotide sequence: TGTGCCAGCAGCGACAGGGTCTCCTACGAGCAGTACTTC. Its protein is CASSDRVSYEQYF.

The chain recombines TRBV7-6 with TRBJ2-1; 9 nucleotides agree with TRBD1. Germline V lookup: CDR1 SGHVS, CDR2 FNYEAQ. The junction had 2 bases not matched to a gene; V was cut back by 5 bases and J by 6 bases. The CDR3 sequence is 13 residues long. For the CDR3, the DNA is TGTGCCAGCAGCCCGACAGGGGGCAATGAGCAGTTCTTC. Amino acids: CASSPTGGNEQFF.

This clone was observed once. V and J are TRBV6-5 and TRBJ2-2; no definite D call. Germline-derived CDR1 and CDR2 are MNHEY and SVGAGI. The ends were cut back, 11 bases at V and 0 bases at J, with 7 bases in the middle. The CDR3 runs 12 residues. The CDR3: CAAWANTGELFF. The DNA for the CDR3 is TGTGCCGCCTGGGCGAACACCGGGGAGCTGTTTTTT.

The chain recombines TRBV29-1 with TRBJ2-1; D remains ambiguous. V gave up 6 bases and J gave up 4 bases, with 13 bases separating them. CDR1 is SQVTM and CDR2 is ANQGSEA in the germline V gene. The CDR3 sequence is 13 residues long. CDR3 coding DNA: TGCAGCGTCTTGGCGGACGTTTACAATGAGCAGTTCTTC. Its translation is CSVLADVYNEQFF.

The J gene is TRBJ2-2, the V gene TRBV4-1, with D possibly being TRBD1 (6 bases). In germline, CDR1 is MGHRA, CDR2 YSYEKL. The CDR3 sequence is 15 residues long. V was shortened by 1 base and J by 3 bases, with 9 bases between the two germline ends. In nucleotides, the CDR3 is TGCGCCAGCAGCCAAGCGGACAGATACACCGGGGAGCTGTTTTTT. It yields the protein CASSQADRYTGELFF.

V gene TRBV30 combines with J gene TRBJ2-5; 8 bases line up with TRBD1. V gave up 4 bases and J gave up 4 bases; unmatched junction bases: 2. Germline assignment: CDR1 GTSNPN and CDR2 SVGIG (reference sequence). The CDR3 covers 12 residues. CDR3 DNA: TGTGCCTGGACAGGGGGCGCAGAGACCCAGTACTTC. This encodes CAWTGGAETQYF.

J is TRBJ2-7 and V is TRBV5-6, with 7 bases identical to TRBD1. In germline, CDR1 is SGHDT, CDR2 YYEEEE. The ends lost 5 bases at V and 3 bases at J; junction bases unmatched: 11. The CDR3 has 15 amino acids. DNA of the CDR3: TGTGCCAGCAGACCAAAGGGGGCAGTGGGCTACGAGCAGTACTTC. Its translation is CASRPKGAVGYEQYF.

The rearrangement links TRBV10-3 to TRBJ1-4; no firm D call. Trimming pared 2 bases from V and 4 bases from J, leaving 5 bases between. Germline V gives CDR1 ENHRY, CDR2 SYGVKD. This CDR3 contains 13 residues. CDR3 sequence (DNA): TGTGCCATCAGTGAGGGAATTAATGAAAAACTGTTTTTT. It specifies CAISEGINEKLFF.

The rearrangement links TRBV9 to TRBJ1-3; 7 bases line up with TRBD1. The CDR3 has 15 amino acids. Germline lookup yields CDR1 SGDLS and CDR2 YYNGEE. V gave up 0 bases and J gave up 4 bases; unmatched junction bases: 4. CDR3 in amino acids: CASSVEPQGGNTIYF. The CDR3 nucleotides are TGTGCCAGCAGCGTAGAACCACAGGGGGGAAACACCATATATTTT.

The chain employs TRBV30 and TRBJ1-5; tentatively, D is TRBD1 (6 bases). This CDR3 is 13 amino acids long. Trimming removed 5 bases from V and 1 base from J, with 9 bases in between. The V gene's germline CDR1 is GTSNPN and CDR2 SVGIG (reference sequence). The CDR3 coding sequence is TGTGCCTGGGCGGACAGAAGCAATCAGCCCCAGCATTTT. The encoded protein is CAWADRSNQPQHF.

Written as DNA, the CDR3 is TGCGCCAGCAGCCAAGGCCCCACTGATAGCAATCAGCCCCAGCATTTT. It translates to CASSQGPTDSNQPQHF. The V call is TRBV4-1, the J call TRBJ1-5; D ambiguous. Germline V gives CDR1 MGHRA, CDR2 YSYEKL. Trimming cost V 1 base and J 0 bases, with 10 bases left between them. This CDR3 region has 16 residues.

The chain is built from TRBV7-9 and TRBJ2-2; D possibly corresponds to TRBD1 (5 bases). This CDR3 is 14 amino acids long. Per the germline V gene, CDR1 is SEHNR and CDR2 is FQNEAQ (reference sequence). Trimming removed 2 bases at V and 7 bases at J, with 11 bases between. CDR3 in DNA: TGTGCCAGCAGCTTAAATGGGGCTGGCGGGGAGCTGTTTTTT. It codes for CASSLNGAGGELFF.

The chain employs TRBV5-1 and TRBJ2-3, with 10 positions matching TRBD1. CDR1 and CDR2 from the germline V gene are SGHRS and YFSETQ. J gave up 0 bases and V 7 bases, and 5 bases lay outside the gene matches. The CDR3 loop spans 15 amino acids. The CDR3 here is CASLTGGGSTDTQYF. The CDR3 DNA is TGCGCCAGCCTGACAGGGGGCGGCAGCACAGATACGCAGTATTTT.

The chain is built from TRBV29-1 and TRBJ2-5; 14 bases line up with TRBD2. Trimming removed 4 bases from V and 6 bases from J; junction bases left unmatched: 16. Looked up from germline, CDR1 is SQVTM and CDR2 is ANQGSEA. The CDR3 length is 18 residues. CDR3 nucleotides: TGCAGCGTTGGGGGCACCGGGACTAGCGGGAGTGACGGAAAGACCCAGTACTTC. It is translated as CSVGGTGTSGSDGKTQYF.

The gene calls are TRBV6-5 and TRBJ2-5, with D possibly TRBD1 on 6 matching bases. V was clipped by 6 bases and J by 5 bases, with 19 bases between them. CDR3 size: 15 residues. The germline gives CDR1 MNHEY, CDR2 SVGAGI. The CDR3 spells CASRFSTGPGETQYF. Written as DNA, the CDR3 is TGTGCCAGCAGATTCTCAACAGGGCCCGGGGAGACCCAGTACTTC.

The chain links TRBV6-5 to TRBJ1-1, with D perhaps TRBD1 (6 bases). The CDR3 has 13 amino acids. Trimming stripped 6 bases from V and 6 bases from J, with 14 bases between. Germline V lookup: CDR1 MNHEY, CDR2 SVGAGI. The CDR3 nucleotides read TGTGCCAGCAGGTACACAGGGTCCGCTGAAGCTTTCTTT. Residues: CASRYTGSAEAFF.

The rearrangement links TRBV6-6 to TRBJ1-2; 7 bases are a match to TRBD1. Germline CDR1 MNHNY, CDR2 SVGAGI (reference sequence). This CDR3 is built from 15 residues. V shed 0 bases, J shed 6 bases, and the junction held 7 bases outside the gene matches. CDR3 residues: CASSYSRQGTNGYTF. As DNA, the CDR3 is TGTGCCAGCAGTTACTCCCGACAGGGAACTAATGGCTACACCTTC.